Following are 23 T cell receptor beta chains from one sample sequenced in a study of tissue-resident memory T cells in lung cancer. TCR sequencing libraries incorporated unique molecular identifiers. TCRdb re-analysed the reads in MiXCR, keeping a single row per CDR3 protein. Found here are around 470 distinct CDR3 sequences, about 19% of them singletons; the top ten hold roughly 41%. CD8+ T cells were sorted by CD103 expression. The sequencing sample was made of CD103- CD8+ T cells from lung tumor tissue. These receptors came from a human donor with treatment-naive lung cancer (subtype not recorded).

This clonotype is deemed medium-sized (0.01 to 0.1%). The chain links TRBV21-1 to TRBJ2-4; no DNA check was done on the table's D call, TRBD1. TRBV21-1 is shown as a pseudogene. This CDR3 has 15 amino acids. CDR3 bases: TGTGCCAGCAGCAAAGGGACGGGCAGGGACAACATTCAGTACTTC. This translates into CASSKGTGRDNIQYF.

About this clonotype: An end of the junction differs from the germline gene, which may be a read error. This chain links TRBV15 with TRBJ1-2, with TRBD1 matching over 7 bases. Germline CDR1 LNHNV, CDR2 YYDKDF (reference sequence). CDR3 size: 18 residues. CDR3 in amino acids: CTTSPRGADRTYKFGYTF. Here the CDR3 DNA reads TGTACCACCAGCCCCCGGGGGGCGGACAGGACCTATAAATTTGGCTACACCTTC. Full variable domain (missing parts from reference TRBV15 and TRBJ1-2): DAMVIQNPRYQVTQFGKPVTLSCSQTLNHNVMYWYQQKSSQAPKLLFHYYDKDFNNEADTPDNFQSRRPNTSFCFLDIRSPGLGDTAMYLCTTSPRGADRTYKFGYTFGSGTRLTVV.

Only a few counts were recorded for this clonotype. The chain employs TRBV5-1 and TRBJ2-4; 9 bases fit TRBD2. Trimming took 2 bases from V and 5 from J; bases not matched to a gene: 8. The length of the CDR3 is 16 residues. The germline CDR1 and CDR2 sequences are SGHRS and YFSETQ. The CDR3 bases are TGCGCCAGCAGCTTTTATGCGGGAGGGAAAGAAAACATTCAGTACTTC. Translating it yields CASSFYAGGKENIQYF.

This clonotype counts as medium-sized (0.01 to 0.1%). V gene TRBV6-5 combines with J gene TRBJ2-7; D may be TRBD1 or TRBD2 (5 bases each). This CDR3 is built from 13 residues. Germline V gene lookup returns CDR1 MNHEY and CDR2 SVGAGI. V was clipped by 6 bases and J by 3 bases, with 12 bases between them. In DNA form, the CDR3 reads TGTGCCAGCAGCCGGGACGCAGACTACGAGCAGTACTTC. It encodes CASSRDADYEQYF.

This clonotype is medium-sized in the sample. Here the CDR3 reads CASSRDSSNTEAFF. DNA of the CDR3: TGCGCCAGCAGTCGGGACAGCTCGAACACTGAAGCTTTCTTT. The rearrangement uses TRBV10-1 and TRBJ1-1; 7 bases line up with TRBD1. Losses at the gene ends were 5 bases for V and 1 base for J; bases not matched to a gene: 4. CDR1 is WNHNN, CDR2 SYGVQD, per germline (reference sequence). The CDR3 runs 14 residues.

The V and J genes are TRBV5-1 and TRBJ2-7; no clear D. The germline V gene has CDR1 SGHRS and CDR2 YFSETQ. V was trimmed by 0 bases and J by 2 bases, leaving 6 bases between them. The CDR3 contains 13 residues. In DNA, the CDR3 is TGCGCCAGCAGCTTGGAGCGTCCCTACGAGCAGTACTTC. Its protein is CASSLERPYEQYF.

CDR3 sequence reads: CASGKRTSWPRETQYF. The CDR3 bases are TGTGCCAGCGGGAAACGGACTAGTTGGCCTCGAGAGACCCAGTACTTC. V usage is TRBV10-3 and J usage is TRBJ2-3; 7 bases map to TRBD2. TRBJ2-5 matches the DNA end more closely, so the J call is doubtful. CDR1 and CDR2 from the germline V gene are ENHRY and SYGVKD. The CDR3 has 16 residues.

By its share, this clonotype is large. J is TRBJ2-2 and V is TRBV27; D is perhaps TRBD1 (5 bases). Trimming took off 3 bases at V and 3 bases at J, with 8 bases between the two ends. CDR1 and CDR2 (germline): MNHEY, SMNVEV (reference sequence). The length of the CDR3 is 14 residues. The CDR3 region has the DNA TGTGCCAGCAGTTTGCAGGGTTACACCGGGGAGCTGTTTTTT. It encodes CASSLQGYTGELFF.

By sample share, this clonotype is medium-sized. V usage is TRBV4-1 and J usage is TRBJ2-1; D not resolved. This CDR3 is built from 17 residues. Per the germline V gene, CDR1 is MGHRA and CDR2 is YSYEKL. V gave up 0 bases and J gave up 4 bases, with 16 bases separating them. CDR3: CASSQEGGYGKYNEQFF. CDR3 bases: TGCGCCAGCAGCCAAGAAGGTGGCTATGGTAAATACAATGAGCAGTTCTTC.

There are a few counts of this clonotype. Here the CDR3 DNA reads TGTGCCAGCAGTTTCCGAGGCGGGAGTTGGGAGACCCAGTACTTC. This translates into CASSFRGGSWETQYF. The gene calls are TRBV27 and TRBJ2-5; 7 bases map to TRBD2. From germline, CDR1 is MNHEY and CDR2 SMNVEV (reference sequence). The CDR3 loop spans 15 amino acids. V lost 3 bases to trimming and J lost 5 bases; unmatched junction nucleotides: 9.

Note on this clonotype: This likely stems from a read error, as it lies one base from a far larger clone. The rearrangement uses TRBV7-2 and TRBJ1-5; TRBD1 might be the D (5 bases). The V and J ends lost 1 base and 4 bases respectively, with 8 bases between them. CDR3 length: 14 amino acids. Germline lookup yields CDR1 SGHTA and CDR2 FQGNSA. This CDR3 is CASSLGGDNQPQHF. The CDR3 nucleotides are TGTGCCAGCAGCTTAGGGGGGGATAATCAGCCCCAGCATTTT.

This clonotype appeared a single time. A much larger clone sits a single nucleotide away, making a read error possible. The chain joins TRBV11-2 to TRBJ2-3; TRBD2 agrees at 10 bases. This CDR3 has 16 amino acids. V lost 3 bases and J lost 2; bases outside the gene matches: 5. Germline V gives CDR1 SGHAT, CDR2 FQNNGV. CDR3 in DNA: TGTGCCAGCAGCTTCGAGACTAGCGGGTTCACAGATACGCAGTATTTT. This sequence encodes CASSFETSGFTDTQYF.

V usage is TRBV6-2 or TRBV6-3 and J usage is TRBJ2-1; 9 bases match TRBD2. Germline lookup yields CDR1 MNHEY and CDR2 SVGEGT. Trimming cost V 2 bases and J 3 bases; bases outside gene matches: 2. This CDR3 comprises 15 residues. CDR3 amino acids: CASSYTTSGYNEQFF. The CDR3, as DNA: TGTGCCAGCAGTTACACGACTAGCGGCTACAATGAGCAGTTCTTC.

The chain uses TRBV4-1 and TRBJ2-7; 14 nucleotides align to TRBD2. V dropped 1 base and J dropped 5; count of bases not matched to a gene: 13. CDR3 size: 19 residues. CDR1 and CDR2 from the germline V gene are MGHRA and YSYEKL. The CDR3 is CASSQGGLAGVRPNHEQYF. CDR3 nucleotides: TGCGCCAGCAGCCAAGGGGGACTAGCGGGAGTTCGACCGAACCACGAGCAGTACTTC.

By share of the sample, this clonotype is medium-sized. The rearrangement uses TRBV19 and TRBJ1-5; no clear D gene. The germline V gene has CDR1 LNHDA and CDR2 SQIVND (reference sequence). Trimming shortened V by 5 bases and J by 2 bases, and 10 bases separated the two germline ends. The CDR3 consists of 14 residues. The CDR3 loop reads CASSLGYGNQPQHF. Written as DNA, the CDR3 is TGTGCCAGTAGTTTAGGGTACGGCAATCAGCCCCAGCATTTT.

In regard to this clonotype: A far larger clone is off by one base, so a read error is likely. The DNA for the CDR3 is TGTGCCAGCAGTTTAGGGGGGATAGCGGGAGAGAATGAGCAGTACTTC. The encoded protein is CASSLGGIAGENEQYF. This sequence joins TRBV12-3 or TRBV12-4 and TRBJ2-7; TRBD2 matches at 9 bases. The CDR3 consists of 16 residues. The V segment lost 1 base and the J segment 7 bases; nucleotides outside the gene matches: 11.

This clonotype is medium-sized. The V and J genes are TRBV5-1 and TRBJ2-2; 10 bases align to TRBD2. V gave up 3 bases and J gave up 5 bases; unmatched junction bases: 4. This CDR3 has 15 residues. Germline CDR1 is SGHRS and CDR2 is YFSETQ. The CDR3 reads CASSSSGRGTGELFF. DNA of the CDR3: TGCGCCAGCAGCTCTAGCGGGAGAGGTACCGGGGAGCTGTTTTTT.

By share, this clonotype ranks as medium-sized. This chain connects TRBV19 to TRBJ2-7; 7 positions match TRBD1. J gave up 4 bases and V 3 bases, and 3 bases lay outside the gene matches. Germline loops: CDR1 LNHDA, CDR2 SQIVND (reference sequence). This CDR3 has 13 amino acids. The CDR3 sequence is CASSMDRSYEQYF. CDR3 DNA sequence: TGTGCCAGTAGTATGGACAGGTCTTACGAGCAGTACTTC.

In its sample, this clonotype was seen a few times. The chain joins TRBV7-9 to TRBJ1-1, with D possibly matching TRBD1 (5 bases). Germline V gene data show CDR1 as SEHNR and CDR2 as FQNEAQ (reference sequence). This CDR3 is built from 13 residues. The V gene lost 5 bases and the J gene lost 5 bases, with 12 bases spanning the gap. The CDR3 nucleotides are TGTGCCAGCAGCCCCTGGGAGGGGACTGAAGCTTTCTTT. This codes for CASSPWEGTEAFF.

This clonotype has only a few counts. The V gene is TRBV20-1, the J gene TRBJ2-1, with 8 positions matching TRBD2. This CDR3 has 13 residues. The germline V gene has CDR1 DFQATT and CDR2 SNEGSKA (reference sequence). The J segment lost 7 bases and the V segment lost 3 bases, leaving 5 bases of the junction unmatched. CDR3 sequence reads: CSARGLVLNEQFF. The CDR3 coding sequence is TGCAGTGCTAGGGGACTAGTTTTGAATGAGCAGTTCTTC.

This clonotype ranks as medium-sized. This rearrangement joins TRBV6-2 or TRBV6-3 to TRBJ2-5; D uncertain. The V end lost 2 bases, the J end lost 5 bases, and 3 bases lay between the germline ends. There are 11 residues in the CDR3. CDR1 and CDR2 (germline): MNHEY, SVGEGT. The CDR3 region is CASSYGETQYF. Here the CDR3 DNA reads TGTGCCAGCAGTTACGGGGAGACCCAGTACTTC.

By share of the sample, this clonotype is large. V and J are TRBV7-9 and TRBJ1-5; perhaps TRBD1 as D (6 bases). Per germline, CDR1 SEHNR and CDR2 FQNEAQ (reference sequence). Trimming cost V 1 base and J 4 bases, with 8 bases left between them. The CDR3 has 14 amino acids. CDR3 nucleotide sequence: TGTGCCAGCAGCTTAGAGGGGGATAATCAGCCCCAGCATTTT. As protein: CASSLEGDNQPQHF.

This clonotype was counted between two and nine times. The gene calls are TRBV27 and TRBJ2-1; D is unclear. Trimming cost V 8 bases and J 1 base, with 18 bases left between them. CDR3 length: 16 amino acids. Per the germline V gene, CDR1 is MNHEY and CDR2 is SMNVEV (reference sequence). The CDR3 nucleotides read TGTGCCAGCCAACCAGACCGTGCCTCATCCTACAATGAGCAGTTCTTC. It is translated as CASQPDRASSYNEQFF.